Included here is one TCR beta chain sequence, with context. Some clones are missing from TCRdb's copy, which holds only in-frame ones; the method was immunoSEQ multiplex PCR. The repertoire holds 140,000 or so clones, with around 84% as singletons. These data originate in a study of blood T cell repertoires in COVID-19. The CDR3 is 16 residues long. Trimming at V came to 5 bases and at J to 0 bases, leaving 7 bases not matched to a gene. The germline CDR1 and CDR2 sequences are MNHEY and SVGEGT. The chain carries TRBV6-2 or TRBV6-3 and TRBJ2-7, with 10 nucleotides matching TRBD2. The receptor comes from a woman aged 50 to 65 with acute or convalescent COVID-19. The sequencing input was peripheral blood. CDR3 protein: CASSPGGLASSYEQYF. The CDR3 bases are TGTGCCAGCAGTCCGGGGGGACTAGCGAGCTCCTACGAGCAGTACTTC.